A single T cell receptor (beta chain) is shown here with its context. Its antigen remains unknown. This sample was included in a study of T cell responses to AZD1222 COVID-19 vaccine. Clones were sequenced by immunoSEQ multiplex PCR, and TCRdb holds only the in-frame ones, with some missing. Among about 140,000 clones listed, 80% to 95% were seen once. Whole-study results and caveats: At baseline, seropositivity was found in only a handful of AZD1222 recipients.

Germline V CDR1 and CDR2: SGHDN, FVKESK. The V and J ends lost 5 bases and 6 bases respectively, with 8 bases between them. This CDR3 spans 11 amino acids. The chain joins TRBV14 to TRBJ2-7, with D unresolved. This sequence originates from an adult who received the AZD1222 COVID-19 vaccine. The source material was peripheral blood, sampled 28 days after the second AZD1222 dose. The CDR3 DNA reads as TGTGCCAGCAGCTCAGGAATCGAGCAGTACTTC. It yields the protein CASSSGIEQYF.